This T cell receptor beta chain was identified in a study of T cell repertoires in cytomegalovirus infection. Study-wide context: It can be stated that public TCR beta signatures indicated CMV infection as well as a matching HLA type.

Study-wide results and caveats: HLA-C-restricted, CMV-specific TCR beta clonotypes were dominant ex vivo.

Using its own MiXCR run on the reads, TCRdb lists one record per CDR3 protein. Of about 180,000 distinct CDR3 sequences detected, about an eighth appear once; the ten largest clones hold 25% to 30%. The table lists this clonotype with a few counts. Its matching antigen is unknown. The sequenced sample consisted of PBMCs. The receptor's source is a human donor in good health (CMV status not recorded). Some clones in this sample may be carry-over from other donors' samples.

In DNA form, the CDR3 reads TGCGCCAGCAGCTTGGCTGGGACGACCCTCGCGGGAAACACCATATATTTT. Its translation is CASSLAGTTLAGNTIYF. The chain carries TRBV5-1 and TRBJ1-3; TRBD1 might be the D (5 bases). This CDR3 has 17 amino acids. Germline CDR1 SGHRS, CDR2 YFSETQ. The V end was cut by 0 bases, the J end by 4 bases, with 17 bases between.